Following are 11 T cell receptor beta chains from one sample sequenced in a study of blood T cell repertoires in COVID-19. The method was immunoSEQ multiplex PCR; TCRdb's version includes in-frame clones alone and lacks a portion of them. The repertoire holds around 150,000 clones, with around 90% as singletons. The sequenced sample was peripheral blood. These receptors all stem from a man younger than 35 with acute or convalescent COVID-19.

The chain links TRBV7-2 to TRBJ1-2, with 12 positions matching TRBD1. Losses at the gene ends were 4 bases for V and 10 bases for J; bases not matched to a gene: 7. The CDR3 consists of 14 residues. CDR1 is SGHTA, CDR2 FQGNSA, per germline. As DNA, the CDR3 is TGTGCCAGCAGCTCCGGGACAGGGGGCCGGAACTACACCTTC. Translated: CASSSGTGGRNYTF.

The chain links TRBV6-5 to TRBJ1-1; 8 bases fit TRBD1. With V trimmed by 6 bases and J by 4 bases, 4 bases remained unmatched. Per germline, CDR1 MNHEY and CDR2 SVGAGI. The CDR3 totals 13 residues. The CDR3 spells CASRRTGPTEAFF. The CDR3 DNA sequence: TGTGCCAGCAGGAGGACAGGGCCCACTGAAGCTTTCTTT.

The chain joins TRBV6-1 to TRBJ2-2; 8 nucleotides align to TRBD1. Germline lookup yields CDR1 MNHNS and CDR2 SASEGT. The trim removed 1 base at V and 4 bases at J, leaving 2 bases unmatched. The CDR3 runs 15 residues. CDR3 coding DNA: TGTGCCAGCAGTGAAGGGACAGGGATCACCGGGGAGCTGTTTTTT. Translation gives CASSEGTGITGELFF.

V gene TRBV9 combines with J gene TRBJ2-1; 11 bases are shared with TRBD2. Germline CDR1 reads SGDLS; CDR2 reads YYNGEE. This CDR3 region has 15 residues. J lost 5 bases, V lost 4 bases, and 5 bases had no gene match. CDR3 sequence (DNA): TGTGCCAGCAGCCGGGGACTAGCGGAACACAATGAGCAGTTCTTC. This translates into CASSRGLAEHNEQFF.

The rearrangement joins TRBV29-1 to TRBJ1-1, with D uncertain. With 3 bases removed from V and 8 bases from J, the gap between germline ends came to 10 bases. Looked up from germline, CDR1 is SQVTM and CDR2 is ANQGSEA. This CDR3 region has 11 residues. The CDR3 region is CSVEGSREAFF. The CDR3 nucleotides read TGCAGCGTTGAGGGGAGCAGAGAAGCTTTCTTT.

V usage is TRBV5-6 and J usage is TRBJ2-5, with TRBD1 as a possible D gene (6 bases). The V end was cut by 4 bases, the J end by 6 bases, with 16 bases between. This CDR3 has 14 amino acids. Germline loops: CDR1 SGHDT, CDR2 YYEEEE. The chain's CDR3 is CASSQLQGIKTQYF. The CDR3 region has the DNA TGTGCCAGCAGCCAACTACAGGGAATAAAGACCCAGTACTTC.

The V call is TRBV19, the J call TRBJ1-2; a possible D gene is TRBD1 (6 bases). The CDR3 sequence is 14 residues long. V gave up 6 bases and J gave up 4 bases, with 15 bases separating them. Germline V gene data show CDR1 as LNHDA and CDR2 as SQIVND (reference sequence). CDR3 loop: CASRPGQILYGYTF. The CDR3 nucleotides read TGTGCCAGTAGGCCCGGACAGATTCTCTATGGCTACACCTTC.

This chain joins TRBV6-1 and TRBJ1-5; maybe TRBD1 (6 bases). Germline V CDR1 and CDR2: MNHNS, SASEGT. The CDR3 spans 16 residues. With 2 bases removed from V and 2 bases from J, the gap between germline ends came to 13 bases. The CDR3 DNA is TGTGCCAGCAGTGAAACCTGGGGGCAGGGCAATCAGCCCCAGCATTTT. Translating gives CASSETWGQGNQPQHF.

The chain has TRBV5-1 and TRBJ1-2; 7 nucleotides line up with TRBD1. CDR1 SGHRS and CDR2 YFSETQ come from the germline V gene. Trimming took 3 bases from V and 0 from J; bases not matched to a gene: 2. This CDR3 is built from 14 residues. CDR3 residues: CASSWDSANYGYTF. Written as DNA, the CDR3 is TGCGCCAGCAGCTGGGACAGCGCTAACTATGGCTACACCTTC.

In its sample, this clone was seen once. This rearrangement joins TRBV19 to TRBJ2-3; 10 bases align to TRBD2. The germline gives CDR1 LNHDA, CDR2 SQIVND (reference sequence). The CDR3 sequence is 16 residues long. Losses at the gene ends were 2 bases for V and 0 bases for J; bases not matched to a gene: 2. This CDR3 reads CASSILAGASTDTQYF. For the CDR3, the DNA is TGTGCCAGTAGTATACTAGCGGGGGCGAGCACAGATACGCAGTATTTT.

The chain recombines TRBV5-1 with TRBJ2-5, with D possibly being TRBD2 (5 bases). Germline V gives CDR1 SGHRS, CDR2 YFSETQ. This CDR3 has 16 amino acids. Trimming removed 0 bases from V and 4 bases from J, with 16 bases in between. CDR3 bases: TGCGCCAGCAGCTTGGCCCCCGTCGGGGTCGGAGAGACCCAGTACTTC. It specifies CASSLAPVGVGETQYF.